The 21 T cell receptor beta chains presented below share a single source sample, sequenced in a study of technical replicates of blood from a handful of donors. Some clones are missing from TCRdb's copy, which holds only in-frame ones; the method was immunoSEQ multiplex PCR. The top ten hold 0.22% of the sample, which has roughly 100,000 clones, approximately 94% seen once. The sequenced sample consisted of T cells isolated from PBMCs. The receptor set was obtained from a human donor in good health.

This clone has just one count. The chain carries TRBV5-1 and TRBJ2-2; no reliable D call. Per the germline V gene, CDR1 is SGHRS and CDR2 is YFSETQ. The length of the CDR3 is 14 residues. Trimming took off 1 base at V and 1 base at J, with 5 bases between the two ends. For the CDR3, the DNA is TGCGCCAGCAGCTTGTCCCAGAACACCGGGGAGCTGTTTTTT. Amino acids: CASSLSQNTGELFF.

This chain uses TRBV6-6 with TRBJ2-2; 9 bases are a match to TRBD2. In germline, CDR1 is MNHNY, CDR2 SVGAGI (reference sequence). The CDR3 is 16 amino acids. V gave up 1 base and J gave up 0 bases; unmatched junction bases: 0. CDR3 sequence reads: CASSYWTSANTGELFF. The CDR3 DNA follows: TGTGCCAGCAGTTACTGGACTAGCGCGAACACCGGGGAGCTGTTTTTT.

V is TRBV2 and J is TRBJ1-1; D is ambiguous. This CDR3 contains 12 residues. Germline CDR1 is SNHLY and CDR2 is FYNNEI. The V gene lost 3 bases and the J gene lost 3 bases, with 5 bases spanning the gap. CDR3 DNA sequence: TGTGCCAGCAGTGAGAGTGACACTGAAGCTTTCTTT. It codes for CASSESDTEAFF. The whole variable domain, filled in from reference TRBV2 and TRBJ1-1, reads EPEVTQTPSHQVTQMGQEVILRCVPISNHLYFYWYRQILGQKVEFLVSFYNNEISEKSEIFDDQFSVERPDGSNFTLKIRSTKLEDSAMYFCASSESDTEAFFGQGTRLTVV.

The V and J genes are TRBV6-8 and TRBJ2-7, with D possibly TRBD2 on 6 matching bases. V was cut by 8 bases and J by 9 bases, with 32 bases left in between. The CDR3 consists of 17 residues. Per germline, CDR1 MNHGY and CDR2 SAAAGT. The CDR3 nucleotides are TGTGCCAGCCGGACGGGACTTCACTCCCTCAAGCCATGGGGGCAGTACTTC. The encoded protein is CASRTGLHSLKPWGQYF.

J is TRBJ2-7 and V is TRBV4-2; D unresolved. The V end was cut by 2 bases, the J end by 5 bases, with 16 bases between. Germline V gene lookup returns CDR1 LGHNA and CDR2 YNFKEQ. The CDR3 contains 15 residues. CDR3 bases: TGTGCCAGCAGCCAAAACCCCTTGGCGGTCGACGAGCAGTACTTC. It yields the protein CASSQNPLAVDEQYF.

V usage is TRBV5-6 and J usage is TRBJ2-7; no firm D call. V was trimmed by 1 base and J by 3 bases, leaving 5 bases between them. CDR1 and CDR2 from the germline V gene are SGHDT and YYEEEE. The CDR3 loop spans 12 amino acids. The CDR3 reads CASSLTYYEQYF. In DNA form, the CDR3 reads TGTGCCAGCAGCTTGACCTACTACGAGCAGTACTTC.

The chain has TRBV19 and TRBJ2-3, with 8 bases identical to TRBD2. Germline V lookup: CDR1 LNHDA, CDR2 SQIVND (reference sequence). There are 21 residues in the CDR3. With V trimmed by 5 bases and J by 0 bases, 22 bases remained unmatched. The CDR3 sequence: CASSRIGSAGATVLSTDTQYF. DNA of the CDR3: TGTGCCAGTAGTCGTATAGGGTCAGCGGGAGCTACTGTGCTGAGCACAGATACGCAGTATTTT.

The chain uses TRBV15 and TRBJ2-1; 13 bases agree with TRBD2. CDR1 and CDR2 from the germline V gene are LNHNV and YYDKDF (reference sequence). Trimming took 4 bases from V and 0 from J; bases not matched to a gene: 6. The length of the CDR3 is 18 residues. CDR3 nucleotides: TGTGCCACCAGCACCGAACTAGCGGGGGGGCTCTCCTACAATGAGCAGTTCTTC. Translated: CATSTELAGGLSYNEQFF.

The chain combines TRBV2 with TRBJ2-3; 9 bases are shared with TRBD1. The ends lost 4 bases at V and 5 bases at J; junction bases unmatched: 7. The CDR3 is made up of 15 amino acids. Germline CDR1 is SNHLY and CDR2 is FYNNEI. The CDR3 sequence: CASSGDRVLVDTQYF. The CDR3 DNA follows: TGTGCCAGCAGTGGGGACAGGGTGTTGGTAGATACGCAGTATTTT.

The chain recombines TRBV28 with TRBJ2-6; D is perhaps TRBD1 (6 bases). CDR3 length equals 16 residues. Germline assignment: CDR1 MDHEN and CDR2 SYDVKM. Trimming took 5 bases from V and 2 from J, leaving 13 bases between them. In DNA form, the CDR3 reads TGTGCCAGCAGTCCGATGGACAGTGCTGGGGCCAACGTCCTGACTTTC. Amino acids: CASSPMDSAGANVLTF.

Note on this clone: Other DNA sequences of this sample code for an identical CDR3. The chain combines TRBV19 with TRBJ1-2; D is perhaps TRBD1 (6 bases). The CDR3 is 18 residues long. With 5 bases removed from V and 5 bases from J, the gap between germline ends came to 27 bases. The germline CDR1 and CDR2 sequences are LNHDA and SQIVND (reference sequence). The CDR3 DNA reads as TGTGCCAGTAGTCGAATGGGGGCCGAGCTACACTCTTCATATGGCTACACCTTC. It encodes CASSRMGAELHSSYGYTF.

J is TRBJ2-7 and V is TRBV2, with D perhaps matching TRBD2 (6 bases). CDR1 and CDR2 (germline): SNHLY, FYNNEI. There are 13 residues in the CDR3. The V end lost 4 bases, the J end lost 3 bases, and 10 bases lay between the germline ends. The CDR3 sequence: CASSVGGDYEQYF. CDR3 bases: TGTGCCAGCAGTGTAGGAGGGGACTACGAGCAGTACTTC.

This clone was counted once. This chain links TRBV7-9 with TRBJ1-1; no definite D call. V lost 5 bases and J lost 0, with 4 bases in between. The CDR3 runs 12 residues. From germline, CDR1 is SEHNR and CDR2 FQNEAQ (reference sequence). For the CDR3, the DNA is TGTGCCAGCAGCCCAATGAACACTGAAGCTTTCTTT. This translates into CASSPMNTEAFF.

V gene TRBV6-6 combines with J gene TRBJ2-1, with TRBD2 matching 8 bases. This CDR3 is built from 15 residues. Germline loops: CDR1 MNHNY, CDR2 SVGAGI (reference sequence). V was clipped by 4 bases and J by 5 bases; unmatched bases: 7. As DNA, the CDR3 is TGTGCCAGCAGTTCAAGCGGGAGTTATAACAATGAGCAGTTCTTC. It yields the protein CASSSSGSYNNEQFF.

This clone was found once. This rearrangement joins TRBV6-6 to TRBJ2-5; D might be TRBD2 (5 bases). The CDR3 runs 15 residues. Trimming removed 0 bases at V and 5 bases at J, with 13 bases between. Per the germline V gene, CDR1 is MNHNY and CDR2 is SVGAGI (reference sequence). CDR3: CASSYSGPRGETQYF. The CDR3 nucleotides are TGTGCCAGCAGTTACTCGGGCCCCCGGGGTGAGACCCAGTACTTC.

The V gene is TRBV27, the J gene TRBJ2-7, with 8 positions matching TRBD1. The CDR3 loop spans 15 amino acids. Losses at the gene ends were 3 bases for V and 4 bases for J; bases not matched to a gene: 8. Germline lookup yields CDR1 MNHEY and CDR2 SMNVEV (reference sequence). DNA for the CDR3: TGTGCCAGCAGTTTCCGGGACAGGACGCTATACGAGCAGTACTTC. It is translated as CASSFRDRTLYEQYF.

The chain employs TRBV4-1 and TRBJ1-2; 7 bases agree with TRBD1. Germline-derived CDR1 and CDR2 are MGHRA and YSYEKL. The CDR3 length is 16 residues. Germline trimming cut 0 bases from V and 4 bases from J; bases unmatched to any gene: 8. This chain's CDR3 is CASSQEERGQSYGYTF. CDR3 coding DNA: TGCGCCAGCAGCCAAGAAGAGAGGGGACAGAGCTATGGCTACACCTTC.

The rearrangement uses TRBV28 and TRBJ1-2, with 8 bases matching TRBD1. There are 14 residues in the CDR3. V trimming: 5 bases; J trimming: 7 bases; junction bases outside the gene matches: 9. Germline V gene data show CDR1 as MDHEN and CDR2 as SYDVKM. The CDR3 DNA reads TGTGCCAGCAGTGTAACAGGGGGGACGTTTGGCTACACCTTC. Translating it yields CASSVTGGTFGYTF.

The rearrangement joins TRBV7-9 to TRBJ2-7; 11 positions agree with TRBD2. V lost 1 base to trimming and J lost 4 bases; unmatched junction nucleotides: 3. Germline-derived CDR1 and CDR2 are SEHNR and FQNEAQ (reference sequence). This CDR3 is 15 amino acids long. CDR3: CASSLVAGGAYEQYF. Written as DNA, the CDR3 is TGTGCCAGCAGCTTAGTAGCGGGAGGGGCTTACGAGCAGTACTTC. Full variable domain (remainder filled in from reference TRBV7-9 and TRBJ2-7): DTGVSQNPRHKITKRGQNVTFRCDPISEHNRLYWYRQTLGQGPEFLTYFQNEAQLEKSRLLSDRFSAERPKGSFSTLEIQRTEQGDSAMYLCASSLVAGGAYEQYFGPGTRLTVT.

This rearrangement joins TRBV10-3 to TRBJ2-1; 11 bases agree with TRBD2. The germline V gene encodes CDR1 ENHRY and CDR2 SYGVKD. After removal of 7 bases from V and 4 bases from J, the junction contained 6 bases not matched to a gene. This CDR3 spans 15 amino acids. CDR3: CAITKTSGVYNEQFF. The CDR3, as DNA: TGTGCCATCACCAAGACTAGCGGGGTATACAATGAGCAGTTCTTC.

The CDR3 loop reads CAISSSGATDTQYF. CDR3 nucleotides: TGTGCCATCAGCTCTAGCGGGGCCACAGATACGCAGTATTTT. The J gene is TRBJ2-3, the V gene TRBV10-3, with 9 nucleotides matching TRBD2. The junction had 3 bases not matched to a gene; V was cut back by 6 bases and J by 2 bases. The CDR3 sequence is 14 residues long. CDR1 is ENHRY and CDR2 is SYGVKD in the germline V gene.